This T cell receptor (beta chain) was identified in a study of blood T cell repertoires in COVID-19. In the original processing: The authors estimated nucleated cell counts from reference gene primer amplification. Sequencing used immunoSEQ multiplex PCR; TCRdb keeps in-frame clones, though not all of them. The DNA gave D and trimming, while V, J and clone size come from that table. The sample lists about 100,000 clones; around four fifths were seen once. The TCR originated in a woman in her seventies with acute or convalescent COVID-19. Sequenced material: peripheral blood.

For the CDR3, the DNA is TGTGCCATCAGTTCTAGCGGGGGGGACAATGAGCAGTTCTTC. This codes for CAISSSGGDNEQFF. The rearrangement joins TRBV10-3 to TRBJ2-1, with 12 bases identical to TRBD2. Germline V CDR1 and CDR2: ENHRY, SYGVKD. The CDR3 loop spans 14 amino acids. The trim removed 5 bases at V and 5 bases at J, leaving 1 base unmatched.